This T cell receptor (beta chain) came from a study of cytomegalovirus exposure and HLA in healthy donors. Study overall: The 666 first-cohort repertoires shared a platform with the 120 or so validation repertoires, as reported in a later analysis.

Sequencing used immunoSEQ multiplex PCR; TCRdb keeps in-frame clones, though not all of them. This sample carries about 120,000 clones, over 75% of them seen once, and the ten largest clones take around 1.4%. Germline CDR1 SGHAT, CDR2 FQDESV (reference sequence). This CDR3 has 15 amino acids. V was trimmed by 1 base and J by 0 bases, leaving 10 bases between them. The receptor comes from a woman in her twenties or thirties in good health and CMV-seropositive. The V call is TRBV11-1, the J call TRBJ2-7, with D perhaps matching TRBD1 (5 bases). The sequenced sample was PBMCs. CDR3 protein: CASSLVATVSYEQYF. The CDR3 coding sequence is TGTGCCAGCAGCTTAGTTGCGACAGTCTCCTACGAGCAGTACTTC. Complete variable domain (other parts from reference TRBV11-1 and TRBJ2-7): EAEVAQSPRYKITEKSQAVAFWCDPISGHATLYWYRQILGQGPELLVQFQDESVVDDSQLPKDRFSAERLKGVDSTLKIQPAELGDSAMYLCASSLVATVSYEQYFGPGTRLTVT.